This TCR beta chain was documented in a study of cytomegalovirus exposure and HLA in healthy donors listed by TCRdb under 2017. A note on the overall study: An earlier analysis of about 530 of the donors reported around 280 Gb of sequence data and 117 million unique TCR beta sequences obtained from 180 million or so T cells. An early release that covered roughly 600 HLA-typed donors contained approximately 300 gigabases of sequencing data and 65 million to 100 million unique TCR sequences. Among the roughly 390 genotyped donors, around 81% belonged to the genetic ancestry cluster associated with self-reported Caucasian donors. The study aimed to test whether signatures of past pathogen exposure could be identified by cataloging public T cell receptors. The T cell repertoires of 700 or so subjects were profiled by immunosequencing and related to cytomegalovirus serostatus. Besides the first cohort of about 730 subjects, a separate validation cohort made up of 120 or so different subjects was used. To predict cytomegalovirus infection status, the study combined high-throughput TCR immunosequencing, statistical association of individual TCRs with disease status, and machine learning. A later analysis re-analyzed previously published TCR beta repertoires from about 600 donors and added high-resolution HLA genotyping to study TCR occurrence patterns. The later analysis used no new phenotypic data to find candidate immune exposures, relying instead on TCR beta sequences and their occurrence across donors. An earlier analysis of 587 of the donors used high-throughput TCR beta sequencing to judge whether each TCR beta V gene segment behaved as functional or pseudogenic. Donor age, sex, ethnicity and CMV serostatus were compiled alongside the repertoire data. Genome-wide SNP genotypes for about 55% of the roughly 670 donors were used in a later genetic analysis, which treated that subset as a discovery cohort. Every repertoire in the discovery cohort had been generated on one and the same sequencing platform. Class I and class II HLA loci were covered by the typing at four-digit resolution. Typing coverage varied by locus: roughly 620-640 donors for A, B, C, DRB1 and DQB1; more than 500 for DQA1; around 570 for DPA1; roughly 450 for DPB1. A handful of DR-DQ haplotypes were handled as single units for association and clustering because linkage in the cohort was strong. Among 398 genotyped donors of the cohort, an average of 235,054 unique TCR beta nucleotide sequences were sequenced per donor, roughly 18% of them non-productive. General conclusions and limits of the study: Most CMV-associated TCR beta chains appeared to be HLA-restricted in a later analysis, and the HLA associations seemed to be driven largely by CMV exposure. In a later genetic analysis, a missense DCLRE1C variant was associated with V-gene and J-gene trimming of TCR beta chains, and the association was replicated in an independent cohort. Several of the top co-occurrence clusters appeared to be linked to parvovirus B19, influenza, CMV and Epstein-Barr virus, according to a later analysis. In the study, 150 to 200 TCR beta chains were listed as associated with cytomegalovirus. The classifier was reported to diagnose cytomegalovirus status with high specificity and sensitivity in both the original cohort and the validation cohort. While some public TCRs were present in many individuals, most TCR sequences turned up only very rarely across donors. In a later analysis, HLA-associated TCR beta chains showed more clonal expansion and lower generation probabilities than non-associated chains that were equally common. In a later analysis, 16,951 TCR beta sequences were associated with specific HLA alleles at a false discovery rate of 0.05. Strong co-occurrence of HLA alleles, especially DR and DQ, made assigning TCR associations to individual alleles difficult. A further reported finding was that TCR beta sequences accurately predicted the HLA-A and HLA-B alleles for most subjects in the first cohort. The only immune exposure information available for the cohort was CMV serostatus. Because counts were too low, approximately 15 rarely observed V segments, including chromosome 9 orphons, were excluded from the earlier analysis of roughly 580 of the donors. According to the authors, the approach could potentially be generalized to other disease states and immunological phenotypes. Because HLA typing was missing for some donors at each locus, association tests included only the typed subset. This cohort had only TCR beta chains sequenced, and the lack of alpha or paired-chain data limited which features could be detected. Correlated functional status among segregating V segments might be attributable to linkage disequilibrium, but an unknown experimental factor could not be ruled out. Compared with the approximately 720-donor mean, donors in an Asian-associated ancestry cluster had fewer N-insertions in productive TCRs, according to a later genetic analysis. The sequencing pipeline was judged likely to have produced a cluster of highly shared sequence variants as a technical artifact. The presence/absence analyses assumed that sequencing depth was roughly uniform across donors, and that assumption may not be true. Some IMGT-functional V segments, including TRBV6-2 and TRBV6-3, could not be told apart with the 87-base-pair reads, so those segments were excluded. A later analysis found that TCR association rates varied across HLA loci, with DRB1 alleles showing the most associated TCRs and HLA-C alleles the fewest. Three of the identified cytomegalovirus-associated TCR beta chains were confirmed in vitro to be specific for cytomegalovirus antigens. In an earlier analysis of more than 500 of the donors, most TCR beta V segments appeared in productive rearrangements about 87% or about 30% of the time, broadly matching IMGT annotations.

The cohort was made up of about 610 healthy bone marrow donors. At the time of sampling, every cohort member was nominally healthy, though immune exposures that went unrecorded were likely present. The donor tested CMV seronegative and was one of the 352 seronegative cohort members. Each donor provided a peripheral blood sample, and peripheral blood mononuclear cells were used for TCR beta sequencing. Genomic DNA was extracted from the blood cell samples with the Qiagen DNeasy Blood Extraction Kit. Notes on this clone: Its antigen is unknown. No base qualities exist here, and no much larger clone lies one base off it.

Counted from cysteine to phenylalanine, this CDR3 has 17 amino acids. The kept DNA is CDR3 alone, 51 bases in frame from the first base. Library prep was done by the immunoSEQ multiplex PCR assay. For the multiplex PCR, a mixture combining 60 forward primers for TCR Vbeta segments and 13 reverse primers for TCR Jbeta segments was used. Amplification of the CDR3 region of rearranged TCR beta genes was performed with a multiplex PCR assay on genomic DNA. The Illumina HiSeq System was used to sequence the amplified TCR beta libraries as 87-base-pair reads. The paper's processing steps were these. A later analysis tallied around 87 million unique TCR beta chains across the 700 or so repertoires, and around 10 million of those chains were shared by two or more donors. A nearest-neighbor algorithm error-corrected the raw reads and collapsed the reads into unique sequences, merging closely related sequences to remove PCR and sequencing errors. To assign V, D and J gene segments, CDR3 sequences were aligned to IMGT reference sequences. Each retained sequence needed at least a six-nucleotide match to both a V gene segment and a J gene segment. A rearrangement was called productive if the CDR3 had no stop codons and remained in frame with V and J, and every other rearrangement was called non-productive. Following IMGT convention, CDR3 was defined as the stretch from the second conserved V-encoded cysteine to the conserved J-encoded phenylalanine. The earlier analysis of a few hundred of the donors excluded any sequence lacking an unambiguous match to a single V gene segment. In an earlier analysis of around 600 of the donors, V segments were called functional above 56.7% productive rearrangements and were called segregating when the between-donor standard deviation exceeded 5%. To diagnose cytomegalovirus status from the catalog of TCR beta chain sequences, a statistical classification framework was built. V and J gene assignment, in a later analysis, came from comparing TCR nucleotide sequences with IMGT/GENE-DB human TR gene sequences. A later analysis assigned CDR3 sequences and most-parsimonious VDJ recombination scenarios with the TCRdist pipeline. A later analysis defined each TCR beta chain by its CDR3 amino acid sequence plus V-gene family, and excluded reads lacking a unique V-gene family. As a way to deal with suspected cross-contamination and a sequencing artifact, a later analysis dropped 500 to 700 nucleotide sequences that were highly shared and had low generation probability. For each public chain, a later analysis derived a clonal expansion index from normalized ranks of inferred template counts within each repertoire. In a later analysis, generation probabilities were computed using a VDJ recombination model fitted to out-of-frame rearrangements, and the results were checked against IGoR. A later analysis scored TCR-TCR, TCR-HLA and TCR-CMV co-occurrence with hypergeometric tests, applying a repertoire-size bias correction to TCR pairs. To estimate false discovery rates, a later analysis permuted the HLA or CMV assignments 20 times. In a later analysis, co-occurring TCRs were grouped with DBSCAN, and TCRdist sequence similarity was added when clustering was performed within HLA-allele-positive subsets. Repertoires with fewer than 30,000 or more than 120,000 public chains, plus five repertoires with anomalous nucleotide sharing, were excluded from co-occurrence clustering. TCRdb holds this immuneACCESS table with in-frame rearrangements only. Some clones are missing; in checked studies, unresolved V genes explain under half, and the rest has no known cause. V, J and clone size are those of that table, while D and trimming were read from the DNA. The sample table holds under 85,000 clones, of which 60% to 85% were seen once. Jointly, the top ten make up 1.5% to 2% of the sample.

The sequence links TRBV21-1 to TRBJ2-1; the table's D call of TRBD2 was not tested on the DNA. TRBV21-1 is labeled a pseudogene. Sequenced input: PBMCs. The receptor comes from a middle-aged man in good health and CMV-seronegative. CDR3 sequence: CASSTHLTRKVPNEQFF. In nucleotide form, the sequence is TGTGCCAGCAGCACCCATCTGACTAGAAAGGTACCAAATGAGCAGTTCTTC.